This T cell receptor beta chain was recovered during a study of blood T cells in healthy people across ages. Findings and limits, study-wide: Bulk PBMC profiling left naive and antigen-experienced comparisons inconclusive. Diversity of TCR beta per million T cells declined in a roughly linear way with age. Investigators viewed diversity estimates from one million T cells as underestimates, the study reported.

Total RNA was isolated from each sample in quantities of at least 6 micrograms. This CDR3 is built from 14 residues. Germline V gives CDR1 MDHEN, CDR2 SYDVKM. The authors ran a second PCR of roughly 6 to 12 cycles using a sample-barcoded 5' primer and a J-beta primer mix. One entry per CDR3 protein results from TCRdb running MiXCR on the 5' RACE reads. The repertoire holds 2 million or so distinct CDR3 sequences, with 40% to 55% as singletons. Points on this clonotype: What it binds is unknown.

This rearrangement joins TRBV28 to TRBJ2-5, with no clear D. The J call is uncertain, as TRBJ2-7 better fits the DNA end. The receptor was derived from a woman aged 35 to 49 in good health. The sample was blood. The CDR3 bases are TGTGCCAGCAGTTTAGGGGAAATGGACGACGAGCAGTACTTC. Translated: CASSLGEMDDEQYF.